This passage covers 12 T cell receptor beta chains from one sample sequenced in a study of CD8+ T cells in alopecia areata. Reverse transcribed after extraction, RNA yielded cDNA as the sequencing template. TCRdb's table, derived via immunoSEQ multiplex PCR, lists solely in-frame clones and lacks some. The sample has 150,000 to 200,000 clones, roughly 60% seen once. Indicated treatment: oral pan-JAK inhibitor, 5-10 mg twice daily. Sample: CD4+ T cells sorted from blood, taken at week 24, from a patient treated with tofacitinib. The source of these receptors is a human donor with alopecia areata.

This chain uses TRBV29-1 with TRBJ2-7; D unclear. Per the germline V gene, CDR1 is SQVTM and CDR2 is ANQGSEA. V was clipped by 6 bases and J by 1 base, with 16 bases between them. The CDR3 loop spans 14 amino acids. CDR3 protein: CSVAGVSQSYEQYF. As DNA, the CDR3 is TGCAGCGTCGCCGGCGTGTCCCAATCCTACGAGCAGTACTTC.

Remarks on this clone: Other DNA sequences in this specimen translate into the identical CDR3. J is TRBJ2-7 and V is TRBV29-1; possible D gene TRBD1, 6 bases. Germline V gene data show CDR1 as SQVTM and CDR2 as ANQGSEA. This CDR3 region has 11 residues. The V end lost 6 bases, the J end lost 3 bases, and 9 bases lay between the germline ends. The CDR3: CSVLQGYEQYF. CDR3 bases: TGCAGCGTACTACAGGGCTACGAGCAGTACTTC.

The chain links TRBV7-7 to TRBJ2-1; D is perhaps TRBD1 or TRBD2 (5 bases each). This CDR3 contains 16 residues. Trimming pared 1 base from V and 5 bases from J, leaving 15 bases between. In germline, CDR1 is SSHAT, CDR2 FNYEAQ (reference sequence). The chain's CDR3 is CASSLVPGTDNNEQFF. The CDR3 coding sequence is TGTGCCAGCAGCTTAGTTCCCGGGACGGATAACAATGAGCAGTTCTTC.

This clone was seen only a few times. This rearrangement joins TRBV19 to TRBJ2-2; the D gene is possibly TRBD1 (5 bases). From germline, CDR1 is LNHDA and CDR2 SQIVND (reference sequence). The V end lost 1 base, the J end lost 12 bases, and 6 bases lay between the germline ends. The CDR3 is 11 amino acids. The CDR3 DNA reads as TGTGCCAGTAGTATAGTGGGGCAGCTGTTTTTT. Protein product: CASSIVGQLFF. The full variable domain, in which reference TRBV19 and TRBJ2-2 provide the parts outside the CDR3, is DGGITQSPKYLFRKEGQNVTLSCEQNLNHDAMYWYRQDPGQGLRLIYYSQIVNDFQKGDIAEGYSVSREKKESFPLTVTSAQKNPTAFYLCASSIVGQLFFGEGSRLTVL.

J is TRBJ2-1 and V is TRBV2, with no clear D. Looked up from germline, CDR1 is SNHLY and CDR2 is FYNNEI. V lost 6 bases and J lost 7, with 10 bases in between. The CDR3 is 12 amino acids. The CDR3 sequence: CASRVATNEQFF. The CDR3, as DNA: TGTGCCAGCAGAGTAGCTACAAATGAGCAGTTCTTC. The entire variable domain, with the rest obtained from reference TRBV2 and TRBJ2-1, is as follows: EPEVTQTPSHQVTQMGQEVILRCVPISNHLYFYWYRQILGQKVEFLVSFYNNEISEKSEIFDDQFSVERPDGSNFTLKIRSTKLEDSAMYFCASRVATNEQFFGPGTRLTVL.

Comments on this clone: This could be a read error, since a much larger clone is one nucleotide away. This rearrangement joins TRBV13 to TRBJ2-3; D call uncertain. Trimming left V 5 bases short and J 3 bases short, with 3 bases between. The CDR3 sequence is 11 residues long. Germline V gene data show CDR1 as PRHDT and CDR2 as FYEKMQ (reference sequence). The CDR3 DNA is TGTGCCAGCAGCACGACAGATACGCAGTATTTT. This encodes CASSTTDTQYF.

This rearrangement joins TRBV4-3 to TRBJ2-7; 8 bases are shared with TRBD2. Germline V gene sequence: CDR1 LGHNA, CDR2 YSLEER. The V segment lost 0 bases and the J segment 2 bases; nucleotides outside the gene matches: 3. The CDR3 loop spans 15 amino acids. CDR3 bases: TGCGCCAGCAGCCAAGATTTAGCGGGGCCCTACGAGCAGTACTTC. Protein sequence: CASSQDLAGPYEQYF.

The chain employs TRBV11-3 and TRBJ1-3, with D uncertain. Trimming pared 4 bases from V and 0 bases from J, leaving 13 bases between. This CDR3 spans 16 amino acids. The germline V gene has CDR1 SGHNT and CDR2 YENEEA. CDR3 residues: CASSWKKWTSGNTIYF. CDR3 sequence (DNA): TGTGCCAGCAGCTGGAAGAAGTGGACCTCTGGAAACACCATATATTTT.

The chain links TRBV4-1 to TRBJ1-2; unclear D gene. The CDR3 runs 16 residues. V shed 0 bases and J shed 4 bases, with 15 bases lying between them. CDR1 and CDR2 from the germline V gene are MGHRA and YSYEKL. CDR3 nucleotides: TGCGCCAGCAGCCAAGAGATGGGGAATCCGGTCTATGGCTACACCTTC. It is translated as CASSQEMGNPVYGYTF.

This chain joins TRBV9 and TRBJ2-7; D call uncertain. The CDR3 runs to 14 residues. Between the trimmed V and J ends, which lost 4 bases and 2 bases, there was a span of 13 bases. From germline, CDR1 is SGDLS and CDR2 YYNGEE. The CDR3, as DNA: TGTGCCAGCAGCCCCCACCTCCGGGCCTACGAGCAGTACTTC. It specifies CASSPHLRAYEQYF.

This chain connects TRBV9 to TRBJ2-2; 9 nucleotides line up with TRBD2. The germline CDR1 and CDR2 sequences are SGDLS and YYNGEE. CDR3 length equals 15 residues. J lost 4 bases, V lost 4 bases, and 5 bases had no gene match. DNA for the CDR3: TGTGCCAGCAGCATTAGCGGGGGTTCCACCGGGGAGCTGTTTTTT. Residues: CASSISGGSTGELFF. The full variable domain, rest sourced from reference TRBV9 and TRBJ2-2, is DSGVTQTPKHLITATGQRVTLRCSPRSGDLSVYWYQQSLDQGLQFLIQYYNGEERAKGNILERFSAQQFPDLHSELNLSSLELGDSALYFCASSISGGSTGELFFGEGSRLTVL.

The rearrangement uses TRBV29-1 and TRBJ1-6; no clear D gene. Germline CDR1 is SQVTM and CDR2 is ANQGSEA. This CDR3 is 14 amino acids long. V lost 4 bases, J lost 7 bases, and 14 bases lay in between. For the CDR3, the DNA is TGCAGCGTTGCAGAAGGAAATATAAATTCACCCCTCCACTTT. Amino acids: CSVAEGNINSPLHF.